A single sample gave rise to the 23 T cell receptor beta chains below, sequenced in a study of blood T cell repertoires in COVID-19. Clones were sequenced by immunoSEQ multiplex PCR, and TCRdb holds only the in-frame ones, with some missing. Among around 57,000 clones listed, over 90% were seen once. The specimen sequenced was peripheral blood. The receptors were gathered from a man between 45 and 60 years old with acute or convalescent COVID-19.

This clone was observed a single time. The gene calls are TRBV24-1 and TRBJ2-4; TRBD1 aligns across 8 bases. The CDR3 extends over 14 amino acids. The germline V gene has CDR1 KGHDR and CDR2 SFDVKD. Germline trimming cut 9 bases from V and 8 bases from J; bases unmatched to any gene: 11. The CDR3 loop reads CATRGQGVVYIQYF. The CDR3 DNA is TGTGCCACCCGCGGACAGGGTGTAGTGTACATTCAGTACTTC.

The chain carries TRBV19 and TRBJ1-3; 8 bases are shared with TRBD1. The CDR3 is 15 amino acids. Germline values: CDR1 LNHDA, CDR2 SQIVND (reference sequence). V was pared by 6 bases and J by 0 bases, with 4 bases of the junction left unmatched. The CDR3: CASRTGGYSGNTIYF. CDR3 DNA: TGTGCCAGTAGAACAGGGGGTTACTCTGGAAACACCATATATTTT.

This clone has a handful of counts. This chain joins TRBV29-1 and TRBJ1-2; perhaps TRBD1 as D (5 bases). Germline CDR1 and CDR2: SQVTM and ANQGSEA. V was shortened by 4 bases and J by 4 bases, with 13 bases between the two germline ends. The CDR3 spans 13 residues. The CDR3 loop is CSVVGGTGYGYTF. The DNA of the CDR3 is TGCAGCGTTGTGGGAGGGACTGGCTATGGCTACACCTTC.

A single count supports this clone. The genes are TRBV9 and TRBJ2-5, with D possibly being TRBD1 (5 bases). The V gene's germline CDR1 is SGDLS and CDR2 YYNGEE. The ends were cut back, 4 bases at V and 5 bases at J, with 12 bases in the middle. The CDR3 extends over 13 amino acids. The CDR3 DNA reads TGTGCCAGCAGCCCCCCAGGGTGGGAGACCCAGTACTTC. This codes for CASSPPGWETQYF.

The V and J genes are TRBV4-1 and TRBJ2-3; 15 positions match TRBD2. The trim removed 4 bases at V and 2 bases at J, leaving 10 bases unmatched. Germline loops: CDR1 MGHRA, CDR2 YSYEKL. The CDR3 is 19 residues long. As DNA, the CDR3 is TGCGCCAGCAGCCTTACCCCGGGACTAGCGGGAGGAACCACAGATACGCAGTATTTT. It encodes CASSLTPGLAGGTTDTQYF.

The rearrangement joins TRBV4-2 to TRBJ1-6; 8 positions match TRBD1. After removal of 0 bases from V and 6 bases from J, the junction contained 4 bases not matched to a gene. The V gene's germline CDR1 is LGHNA and CDR2 YNFKEQ. The CDR3 loop spans 16 amino acids. Here the CDR3 reads CASSQDPGQGNSPLHF. Here the CDR3 DNA reads TGTGCCAGCAGCCAAGATCCCGGACAGGGTAATTCACCCCTCCACTTT.

A single count supports this clone. The chain employs TRBV12-5 and TRBJ2-1; D is unresolved. In germline, CDR1 is LGHNT, CDR2 FRNRAP. Between the trimmed V and J ends, which lost 0 bases and 3 bases, there was a span of 9 bases. The CDR3 has 15 amino acids. CDR3 loop: CASGLVPLNYNEQFF. Written as DNA, the CDR3 is TGTGCTAGTGGTTTGGTACCCCTAAACTACAATGAGCAGTTCTTC.

The chain combines TRBV10-3 with TRBJ1-5; TRBD1 matches at 11 bases. V gave up 6 bases and J gave up 3 bases; unmatched junction bases: 4. CDR1 is ENHRY, CDR2 SYGVKD, per germline. The CDR3 consists of 15 residues. CDR3 nucleotides: TGTGCCATCAGCCCGGGACAGGGGGTCAATCAGCCCCAGCATTTT. Protein sequence: CAISPGQGVNQPQHF.

The chain carries TRBV19 and TRBJ2-5, with D tentatively TRBD2 (6 bases). Germline-derived CDR1 and CDR2 are LNHDA and SQIVND (reference sequence). Trimming cost V 7 bases and J 3 bases, with 15 bases left between them. This CDR3 spans 14 amino acids. CDR3 loop: CASNPSVDKETQYF. Here the CDR3 DNA reads TGTGCCAGTAACCCTAGCGTGGACAAAGAGACCCAGTACTTC. Combining the CDR3 with reference TRBV19 and TRBJ2-5 gives the whole variable domain DGGITQSPKYLFRKEGQNVTLSCEQNLNHDAMYWYRQDPGQGLRLIYYSQIVNDFQKGDIAEGYSVSREKKESFPLTVTSAQKNPTAFYLCASNPSVDKETQYFGPGTRLLVL.

This clone showed up just a few times. The chain is built from TRBV4-1 and TRBJ1-6; TRBD1 might be the D (5 bases). Germline V gives CDR1 MGHRA, CDR2 YSYEKL. Trimming took 0 bases from V and 10 from J, leaving 13 bases between them. The CDR3 spans 15 residues. The CDR3 here is CASSQESPGYSPLHF. The CDR3, as DNA: TGCGCCAGCAGCCAAGAGAGCCCAGGGTACTCACCCCTCCACTTT.

The chain joins TRBV6-2 or TRBV6-3 to TRBJ2-2; no firm D call. The V and J ends lost 6 bases and 8 bases respectively, with 7 bases between them. Germline CDR1 and CDR2: MNHEY and SVGEGT. There are 11 residues in the CDR3. The CDR3 region has the DNA TGTGCCAGCAGCTCGTCGGGGGAGCTGTTTTTT. Translated: CASSSSGELFF.

V gene TRBV7-9 combines with J gene TRBJ1-1, with 9 bases fitting TRBD1. Germline V gene data show CDR1 as SEHNR and CDR2 as FQNEAQ (reference sequence). CDR3 size: 15 residues. The V segment lost 5 bases and the J segment 3 bases; nucleotides outside the gene matches: 7. CDR3 sequence: CASSPGDRVDTEAFF. The CDR3 DNA reads TGTGCCAGCAGCCCCGGGGACAGGGTGGACACTGAAGCTTTCTTT.

The chain recombines TRBV4-1 with TRBJ1-2; no reliable D call. The CDR3 loop spans 13 amino acids. Germline V gene lookup returns CDR1 MGHRA and CDR2 YSYEKL. With 0 bases removed from V and 10 bases from J, the gap between germline ends came to 12 bases. The CDR3 DNA reads TGCGCCAGCAGCCAAGATAACGCGGCGGCCTACACCTTC. Residues: CASSQDNAAAYTF.

This sequence joins TRBV11-3 and TRBJ2-1, with 14 bases lining up with TRBD2. Unmatched junction bases numbered 7, after V lost 0 bases and J lost 9 bases. The germline V gene has CDR1 SGHNT and CDR2 YENEEA. CDR3 length equals 17 residues. The CDR3 sequence is CASSLDPGLAGVLEQFF. The CDR3 DNA follows: TGTGCCAGCAGCTTAGATCCGGGACTAGCGGGAGTTCTTGAGCAGTTCTTC.

This clone was counted a single time. The chain has TRBV5-1 and TRBJ1-4, with 9 positions matching TRBD1. This CDR3 contains 15 residues. The V segment lost 0 bases and the J segment 4 bases; nucleotides outside the gene matches: 1. CDR1 and CDR2 from the germline V gene are SGHRS and YFSETQ. The CDR3 sequence is CASSLEGQGNEKLFF. The CDR3 DNA reads TGCGCCAGCAGCTTGGAGGGACAGGGTAATGAAAAACTGTTTTTT.

This chain joins TRBV19 and TRBJ1-1; D unclear. Looked up from germline, CDR1 is LNHDA and CDR2 is SQIVND (reference sequence). V lost 5 bases, J lost 1 base, and 14 bases lay in between. This CDR3 comprises 15 residues. CDR3 residues: CASSAAGSANTEAFF. In DNA form, the CDR3 reads TGTGCCAGTAGTGCAGCAGGATCTGCGAACACTGAAGCTTTCTTT.

The CDR3 reads CASGESGEETQYF. Written as DNA, the CDR3 is TGCGCCAGCGGGGAGAGCGGGGAAGAGACCCAGTACTTC. This chain connects TRBV10-1 to TRBJ2-5; 7 bases are a match to TRBD2. The germline CDR1 and CDR2 sequences are WNHNN and SYGVQD (reference sequence). The CDR3 covers 13 residues. V dropped 8 bases and J dropped 3; count of bases not matched to a gene: 6.

This clone showed up just once. The chain carries TRBV6-1 and TRBJ1-2; TRBD1 might be the D (6 bases). The CDR3 sequence is 14 residues long. The ends were cut back, 2 bases at V and 4 bases at J, with 11 bases in the middle. CDR1 is MNHNS, CDR2 SASEGT, per germline. CDR3 sequence: CASSELLGGYGYTF. The CDR3 nucleotides are TGTGCCAGCAGTGAATTACTAGGGGGCTATGGCTACACCTTC.

This chain connects TRBV21-1 to TRBJ2-1; TRBD2, the table's D call, was not compared with the DNA. TRBV21-1 is an annotated pseudogene. The CDR3 covers 16 residues. CDR3 coding DNA: TGTGCCAGCAGCGCCCCGGGACTAGCATCTAACAATGAGCAGTTCTTC. This encodes CASSAPGLASNNEQFF.

In the case of this clone: An end of the junction differs from the germline gene, which may be a read error. The chain joins TRBV6-5 to TRBJ1-1; no firm D call. There are 14 residues in the CDR3. Germline V CDR1 and CDR2: MNHEY, SVGAGI. CDR3 sequence reads: CASNYLSRDTEAFF. The CDR3 region has the DNA TGTGCCAGCAATTACCTGAGTCGTGACACTGAAGCTTTCTTT.

V usage is TRBV19 and J usage is TRBJ1-6; 7 positions match TRBD1. V shed 6 bases, J shed 10 bases, and the junction held 6 bases outside the gene matches. The CDR3 is 13 amino acids. Germline values: CDR1 LNHDA, CDR2 SQIVND (reference sequence). This CDR3 reads CASSRGSASPLHF. The CDR3, as DNA: TGTGCCAGTAGCAGGGGGTCGGCGTCACCCCTCCACTTT. The whole variable domain, remainder taken from reference TRBV19 and TRBJ1-6, is DGGITQSPKYLFRKEGQNVTLSCEQNLNHDAMYWYRQDPGQGLRLIYYSQIVNDFQKGDIAEGYSVSREKKESFPLTVTSAQKNPTAFYLCASSRGSASPLHFGNGTRLTVT.

The chain couples TRBV30 to TRBJ2-7; 14 nucleotides line up with TRBD2. The length of the CDR3 is 17 residues. V shed 0 bases and J 3 bases; nucleotides not matched to a gene: 7. In germline, CDR1 is GTSNPN, CDR2 SVGIG (reference sequence). Here the CDR3 reads CAWSVLGLAGVGYEQYF. The CDR3 DNA reads as TGTGCCTGGAGTGTCTTGGGACTAGCGGGAGTTGGCTACGAGCAGTACTTC. The complete variable domain, with remaining parts taken from reference TRBV30 and TRBJ2-7, reads SQTIHQWPATLVQPVGSPLSLECTVEGTSNPNLYWYRQAAGRGLQLLFYSVGIGQISSEVPQNLSASRPQDRQFILSSKKLLLSDSGFYLCAWSVLGLAGVGYEQYFGPGTRLTVT.

The rearrangement links TRBV18 to TRBJ2-7, with D uncertain. Germline V gene sequence: CDR1 KGHSH, CDR2 LQKENI. The CDR3 has 12 amino acids. The ends were cut back, 5 bases at V and 3 bases at J, with 8 bases in the middle. The CDR3 DNA reads as TGTGCCAGCTCAACCGACATCTACGAGCAGTACTTC. It translates to CASSTDIYEQYF. Full variable domain (rest looked up from reference TRBV18 and TRBJ2-7): NAGVMQNPRHLVRRRGQEARLRCSPMKGHSHVYWYRQLPEEGLKFMVYLQKENIIDESGMPKERFSAEFPKEGPSILRIQQVVRGDSAAYFCASSTDIYEQYFGPGTRLTVT.